One and the same sample provided the 11 T cell receptor beta chains below, sequenced in a study of blood T cell repertoires in COVID-19. Method: immunoSEQ multiplex PCR; TCRdb's copy keeps in-frame clones and lacks some. The data show some 210,000 clones, around 90% seen once. The sample taken for sequencing was peripheral blood. The receptors stem from a man in his fifties or sixties with COVID-19, enrolled during active disease.

The chain has TRBV2 and TRBJ2-7; D gene ambiguous. CDR1 and CDR2 (germline): SNHLY, FYNNEI. The CDR3 is made up of 17 amino acids. V lost 4 bases, J lost 3 bases, and 22 bases lay in between. CDR3 region: CASSANRGTLTNYEQYF. In nucleotides, the CDR3 is TGTGCCAGCAGTGCCAATCGCGGAACTCTAACCAACTACGAGCAGTACTTC.

The chain links TRBV6-6 to TRBJ1-2; 8 positions match TRBD1. In germline, CDR1 is MNHNY, CDR2 SVGAGI (reference sequence). The CDR3 consists of 16 residues. After removal of 0 bases from V and 0 bases from J, the junction contained 3 bases not matched to a gene. CDR3 amino acids: CASSYSQGQANYGYTF. Here the CDR3 DNA reads TGTGCCAGCAGTTACTCTCAGGGACAGGCTAACTATGGCTACACCTTC.

The chain carries TRBV23-1 and TRBJ2-7; 7 positions match TRBD1. TRBV23-1 has ORF status, its function being uncertain. J gave up 3 bases and V 4 bases, and 3 bases lay outside the gene matches. CDR3 length: 13 residues. The CDR3 DNA follows: TGCGCCAGCAGTCCGGACAGGTTCTACGAGCAGTACTTC. This translates into CASSPDRFYEQYF.

The rearrangement uses TRBV19 and TRBJ1-2; weak D call: TRBD1 (6 bases). V was trimmed by 1 base and J by 2 bases, leaving 11 bases between them. CDR1 and CDR2 (germline): LNHDA, SQIVND (reference sequence). There are 15 residues in the CDR3. DNA for the CDR3: TGTGCCAGTAGTATAGCGGGCAGGGGAAACTATGGCTACACCTTC. Translating it yields CASSIAGRGNYGYTF.

The genes are TRBV7-2 and TRBJ1-1; perhaps TRBD1 as D (6 bases). Per germline, CDR1 SGHTA and CDR2 FQGNSA. V was pared by 0 bases and J by 1 base, with 12 bases between. The CDR3 contains 16 residues. The CDR3 reads CASSLAGGPTNTEAFF. The CDR3 DNA sequence: TGTGCCAGCAGCTTAGCCGGGGGGCCCACGAACACTGAAGCTTTCTTT.

This clone has a single count. This sequence joins TRBV20-1 and TRBJ2-7, with D possibly matching TRBD2 (5 bases). The V and J ends lost 1 base and 5 bases respectively, with 6 bases between them. This CDR3 contains 11 residues. From germline, CDR1 is DFQATT and CDR2 SNEGSKA (reference sequence). This chain's CDR3 is CSARVAHEQYF. DNA of the CDR3: TGCAGTGCTAGAGTAGCGCACGAGCAGTACTTC.

The rearrangement joins TRBV7-9 to TRBJ1-4; no definite D call. Trimming took off 5 bases at V and 7 bases at J, with 11 bases between the two ends. This CDR3 has 13 amino acids. CDR1 is SEHNR, CDR2 FQNEAQ, per germline (reference sequence). This chain's CDR3 is CASSEAGGEKLFF. The CDR3 DNA follows: TGTGCCAGCAGCGAGGCAGGAGGTGAAAAACTGTTTTTT.

The chain combines TRBV7-3 with TRBJ2-3; TRBD2 agrees at 7 bases. The CDR3 is 13 amino acids. Germline CDR1 reads SGHTA; CDR2 reads FQGTGA. V was pared by 3 bases and J by 5 bases, with 2 bases of the junction left unmatched. The CDR3 spells CASSLGEGDTQYF. CDR3 in DNA: TGTGCCAGCAGCTTGGGGGAGGGAGATACGCAGTATTTT. The whole variable domain, filled in from reference TRBV7-3 and TRBJ2-3, reads GAGVSQTPSNKVTEKGKYVELRCDPISGHTALYWYRQSLGQGPEFLIYFQGTGAADDSGLPNDRFFAVRPEGSVSTLKIQRTERGDSAVYLCASSLGEGDTQYFGPGTRLTVL.

This chain links TRBV7-2 with TRBJ2-4; D is uncertain. Germline assignment: CDR1 SGHTA and CDR2 FQGNSA. The CDR3 is 14 amino acids. Trimming took 1 base from V and 10 from J, leaving 14 bases between them. CDR3 residues: CASSLVLGQGIQYF. Here the CDR3 DNA reads TGTGCCAGCAGCTTAGTGCTGGGCCAAGGAATTCAGTACTTC.

The chain links TRBV7-2 to TRBJ2-2; 11 bases are a match to TRBD2. Germline CDR1 reads SGHTA; CDR2 reads FQGNSA. The ends lost 8 bases at V and 6 bases at J; junction bases unmatched: 5. The CDR3 loop spans 14 amino acids. The chain's CDR3 is CASGAGLAAGELFF. CDR3 in DNA: TGTGCCAGCGGAGCGGGACTAGCGGCCGGGGAGCTGTTTTTT. Full variable domain (rest looked up from reference TRBV7-2 and TRBJ2-2): GAGVSQSPSNKVTEKGKDVELRCDPISGHTALYWYRQSLGQGLEFLIYFQGNSAPDKSGLPSDRFSAERTGGSVSTLTIQRTQQEDSAVYLCASGAGLAAGELFFGEGSRLTVL.

The V gene is TRBV12-3 or TRBV12-4, the J gene TRBJ1-2; the D gene is possibly TRBD1 (5 bases). This CDR3 has 11 residues. The ends were cut back, 3 bases at V and 9 bases at J, with 8 bases in the middle. CDR3 coding DNA: TGTGCCAGCAGTTTTCGGGGGAGCTACACCTTC. The encoded protein is CASSFRGSYTF.